This T cell receptor (beta chain) was documented in a study of cytomegalovirus exposure and HLA in healthy donors. Looking at the study overall: From donors who were HLA-typed, an early data release held about 89 million unique TCRs.

In the case of this clone: Its matching antigen is unknown.

The primer mix had 60 Vbeta and 13 Jbeta primers. Method: immunoSEQ multiplex PCR; TCRdb's copy keeps in-frame clones and lacks some. Found here are 63,000 or so clones, approximately 71% of them singletons; the top ten hold 4.5% to 5.5%. Germline trimming cut 3 bases from V and 10 bases from J; bases unmatched to any gene: 6. This CDR3 spans 13 amino acids. The germline V gene has CDR1 SGHNT and CDR2 YENEEA. General study results and limits: A few CMV-associated chains were confirmed in vitro to be specific for CMV antigens. Productive rates of about 90% or about 30% were seen for most TCR beta V segments in an earlier analysis.

Each donor was nominally healthy when sampled (though unrecorded immune exposures were likely). The V gene is TRBV11-3, the J gene TRBJ2-1; 7 bases match TRBD1. The source of this sequence is a man aged 50 to 60 in good health and CMV-seronegative. Input material: PBMCs. The CDR3 loop reads CASSFYRGAEQFF. The CDR3 bases are TGTGCCAGCAGCTTCTACAGGGGAGCCGAGCAGTTCTTC.